Listed below are T cell receptor beta chains from one sample, sequenced in a study of cytomegalovirus exposure and HLA in healthy donors. TCRdb's copy holds only in-frame clones and misses some; the assay was immunoSEQ multiplex PCR. The table includes 110,000 to 150,000 clones, about nine tenths detected once. The sequencing sample was made of PBMCs. The receptors originated from a woman aged 30 to 39 in good health and CMV-seropositive. CDR3s leave out the opening cysteine and the closing phenylalanine or tryptophan.

>TRBJ2-2|TRBV5-1
ASSSGLYTGELF
>TRBJ2-4|TRBV13
ASSSRLAGVAKNIQY
>TRBJ1-1|TRBV5-1
ASSRSLNTEAF
>TRBJ2-7|TRBV7-6
ASSQQGPEQY
>TRBJ2-1|TRBV6-5
ASSYSGGVNEQF
>TRBJ1-3|TRBV28
ASEPGGNSGNTIY
>TRBJ2-7|TRBV21-1
ASSKKGQGYYEQY
>TRBJ1-3|TRBV7-6
ASSFQTPNSGNTIY
>TRBJ2-5|TRBV10-1
ASSESNYPGRETQY
>TRBJ1-2|TRBV5-6
ASSNAGQGGNGYT
>TRBJ2-5|TRBV4-1
ASSARDGQETQY
>TRBJ2-7|TRBV28
ASQDNFYEQY
>TRBJ2-2|TRBV6-1
ASRGAVNTGELF
>TRBJ2-5|TRBV6-1
ASREQGRLETQY
>TRBJ1-1|TRBV29-1
SADRGTGNTEAF
>TRBJ2-1|TRBV6-5
ASRKTSGSRNEQF
>TRBJ2-5|TRBV9
ASSVEGLAGAGETQY
>TRBJ1-5|TRBV5-6
ASSLAGNQPQH
>TRBJ2-1|TRBV5-1
ASSRVGDNEQF
>TRBJ2-2|TRBV7-9
ASSLSSVNTGELF
>TRBJ1-1|TRBV5-6
ASSPGTLGAF
>TRBJ1-6|TRBV25-1
ASIGLSGGEGSPLH
>TRBJ1-1|TRBV6-4
ASSRDRTGNTEAF
>TRBJ2-2|TRBV4-1
ASRRTGGTGELF
>TRBJ2-1|TRBV27
ASSLSSGASYNEQF
>TRBJ2-7|TRBV2
ATRGTRENEQY
>TRBJ2-3|TRBV6-1
ASSELAGFTDTQY
>TRBJ2-1|TRBV6-5
ASSYSPDSGNEQF
>TRBJ2-2|TRBV5-4
ASSLGAVDTGELF
>TRBJ1-1|TRBV6-6
ASTRTGANTEAF
>TRBJ2-7|TRBV4-1
ASSQVWGRLNEEQY
>TRBJ2-3|TRBV10-1
ASSGQGLTDTQY
>TRBJ2-7|TRBV6-1
ASRVGQGVVYEQY
>TRBJ2-3|TRBV6-1
AASKRQASTDTQY
>TRBJ1-5|TRBV6-6
ASSRRQGGGNQPQH
>TRBJ2-7|TRBV5-1
ASSLGPSGSEQY
>TRBJ2-7|TRBV2
ASNEGTGTFKQY
>TRBJ2-1|TRBV6-5
ASSYSPSGSYNEQF
>TRBJ2-1|TRBV6-1
ASRLAGGPEQF
>TRBJ2-2|TRBV7-9
ASSLQDTGELF
>TRBJ1-1|TRBV9
ASSGPPGQPNTEAF
>TRBJ2-7|TRBV5-1
ASSMTGTGSYEQY
>TRBJ2-7|TRBV10-3
ARDRDKFDEQY
>TRBJ2-1|TRBV6-1
ASSEQGSRNEQF
>TRBJ2-4|TRBV5-1
ASSQQAGLKNIQY
>TRBJ2-7|TRBV9
ASSATGSPGWEQY
>TRBJ2-1|TRBV6-6
ASRTGGYNEQF
>TRBJ1-6|TRBV7-2
ASSSRTGPYNSPLH
>TRBJ2-5|TRBV28
ASSRGRTGAPQETQY